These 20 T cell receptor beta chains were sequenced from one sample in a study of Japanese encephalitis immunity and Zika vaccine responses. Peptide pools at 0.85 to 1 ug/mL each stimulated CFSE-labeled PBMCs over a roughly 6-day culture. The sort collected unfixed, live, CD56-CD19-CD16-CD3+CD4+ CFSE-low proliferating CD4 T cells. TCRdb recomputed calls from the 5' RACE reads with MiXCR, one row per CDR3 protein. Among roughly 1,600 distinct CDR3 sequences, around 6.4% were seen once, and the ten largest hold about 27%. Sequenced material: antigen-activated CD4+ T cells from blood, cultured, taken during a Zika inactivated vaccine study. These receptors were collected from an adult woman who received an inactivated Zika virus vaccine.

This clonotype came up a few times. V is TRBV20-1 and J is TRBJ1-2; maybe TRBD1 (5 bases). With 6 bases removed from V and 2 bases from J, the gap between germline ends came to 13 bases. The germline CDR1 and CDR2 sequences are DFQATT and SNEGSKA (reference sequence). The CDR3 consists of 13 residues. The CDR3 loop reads CSAQPTGNYGYTF. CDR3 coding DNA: TGCAGTGCCCAGCCCACAGGAAACTATGGCTACACCTTC.

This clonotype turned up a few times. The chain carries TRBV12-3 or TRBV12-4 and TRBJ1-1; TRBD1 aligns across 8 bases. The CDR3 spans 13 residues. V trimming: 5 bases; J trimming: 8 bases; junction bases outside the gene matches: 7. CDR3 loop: CASSPGQASEAFF. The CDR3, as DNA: TGTGCCAGCAGTCCGGGACAGGCGTCCGAAGCTTTCTTT.

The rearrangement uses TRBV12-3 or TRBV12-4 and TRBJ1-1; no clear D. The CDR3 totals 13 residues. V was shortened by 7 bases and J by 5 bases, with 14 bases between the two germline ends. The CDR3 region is CASTRARGTEAFF. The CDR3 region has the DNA TGTGCCAGCACCAGAGCGAGAGGAACTGAAGCTTTCTTT.

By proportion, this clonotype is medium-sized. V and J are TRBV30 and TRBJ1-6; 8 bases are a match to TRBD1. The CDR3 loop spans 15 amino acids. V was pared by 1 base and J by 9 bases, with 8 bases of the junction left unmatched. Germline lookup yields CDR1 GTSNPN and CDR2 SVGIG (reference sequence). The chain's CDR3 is CAWSALDREGSPLHF. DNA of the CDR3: TGTGCCTGGAGTGCACTGGACAGGGAAGGTTCACCCCTCCACTTT.

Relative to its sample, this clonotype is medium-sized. The CDR3 spells CASSLIQSYGYTF. CDR3 DNA sequence: TGTGCCAGCAGCTTGATACAATCCTATGGCTACACCTTC. The chain employs TRBV7-9 and TRBJ1-2; no reliable D call. Trimming shortened V by 3 bases and J by 4 bases, and 9 bases separated the two germline ends. Germline V lookup: CDR1 SEHNR, CDR2 FQNEAQ (reference sequence). The CDR3 contains 13 residues. The full variable domain, completed using reference TRBV7-9 and TRBJ1-2, is DTGVSQNPRHKITKRGQNVTFRCDPISEHNRLYWYRQTLGQGPEFLTYFQNEAQLEKSRLLSDRFSAERPKGSFSTLEIQRTEQGDSAMYLCASSLIQSYGYTFGSGTRLTVV.

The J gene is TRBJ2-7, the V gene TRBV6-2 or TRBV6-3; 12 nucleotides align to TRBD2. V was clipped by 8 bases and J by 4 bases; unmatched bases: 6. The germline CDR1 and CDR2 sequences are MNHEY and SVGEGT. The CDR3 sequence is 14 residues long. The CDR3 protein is CASSRTSGGYEQYF. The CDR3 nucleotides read TGTGCCAGCTCCCGTACTAGCGGGGGGTACGAGCAGTACTTC.

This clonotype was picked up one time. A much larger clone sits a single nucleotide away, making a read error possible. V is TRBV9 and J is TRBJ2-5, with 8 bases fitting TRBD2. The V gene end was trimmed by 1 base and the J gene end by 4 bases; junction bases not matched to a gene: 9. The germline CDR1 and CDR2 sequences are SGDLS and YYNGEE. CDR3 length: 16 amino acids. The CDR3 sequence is CASSVSSGGEGETQYF. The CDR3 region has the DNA TGTGCCAGCAGCGTATCCTCGGGGGGGGAAGGAGAGACCCAGTACTTC.

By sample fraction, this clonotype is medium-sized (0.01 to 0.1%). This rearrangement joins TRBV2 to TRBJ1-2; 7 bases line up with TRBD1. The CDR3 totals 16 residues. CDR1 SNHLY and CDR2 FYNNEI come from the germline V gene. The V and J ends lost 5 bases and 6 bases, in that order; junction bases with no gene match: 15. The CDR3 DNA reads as TGTGCCAGCAGTTTGCCAGGGGGAAGTCGTGAGCATGGCTACACCTTC. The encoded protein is CASSLPGGSREHGYTF.

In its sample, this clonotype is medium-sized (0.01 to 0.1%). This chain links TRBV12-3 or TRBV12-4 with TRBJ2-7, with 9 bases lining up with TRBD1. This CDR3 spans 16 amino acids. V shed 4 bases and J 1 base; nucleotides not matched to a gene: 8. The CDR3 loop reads CASSSPGTGTSYEQYF. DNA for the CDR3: TGTGCCAGCAGTTCCCCCGGGACAGGGACTTCCTACGAGCAGTACTTC.

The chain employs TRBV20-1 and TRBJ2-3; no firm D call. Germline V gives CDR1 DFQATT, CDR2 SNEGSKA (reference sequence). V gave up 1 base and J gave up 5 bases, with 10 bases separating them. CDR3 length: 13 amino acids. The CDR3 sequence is CSARVGSLDTQYF. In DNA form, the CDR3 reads TGCAGTGCTAGAGTTGGGTCACTAGATACGCAGTATTTT.

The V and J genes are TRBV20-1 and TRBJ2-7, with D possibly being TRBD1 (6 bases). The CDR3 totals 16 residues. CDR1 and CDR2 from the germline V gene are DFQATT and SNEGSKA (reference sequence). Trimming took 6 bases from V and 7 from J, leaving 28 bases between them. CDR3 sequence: CSAVSGSRETQGEQYF. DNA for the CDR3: TGCAGTGCCGTCTCTGGGAGTAGGGAAACTCAGGGGGAGCAGTACTTC.

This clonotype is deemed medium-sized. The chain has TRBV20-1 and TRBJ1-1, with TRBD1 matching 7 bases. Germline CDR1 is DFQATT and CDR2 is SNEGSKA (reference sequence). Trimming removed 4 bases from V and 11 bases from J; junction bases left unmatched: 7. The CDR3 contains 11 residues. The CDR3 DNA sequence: TGCAGTGCTAAGACAGGGCCTCCGGCTTTCTTT. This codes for CSAKTGPPAFF.

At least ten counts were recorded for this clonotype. CDR3 protein: CASSVDRSGSAYNEQFF. The CDR3 DNA is TGTGCCAGCAGCGTTGACCGGTCCGGGAGCGCCTACAATGAGCAGTTCTTC. V is TRBV11-2 and J is TRBJ2-1; tentative D call: TRBD2 (6 bases). The CDR3 is 17 residues long. Germline lookup yields CDR1 SGHAT and CDR2 FQNNGV. V dropped 5 bases and J dropped 2 bases, with 19 bases sitting between them.

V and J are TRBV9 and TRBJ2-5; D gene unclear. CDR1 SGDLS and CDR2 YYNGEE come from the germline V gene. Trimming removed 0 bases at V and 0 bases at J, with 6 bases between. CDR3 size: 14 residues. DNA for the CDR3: TGTGCCAGCAGCGTAGCACCGTACCAAGAGACCCAGTACTTC. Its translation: CASSVAPYQETQYF. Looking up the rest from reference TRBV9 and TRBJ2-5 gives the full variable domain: DSGVTQTPKHLITATGQRVTLRCSPRSGDLSVYWYQQSLDQGLQFLIQYYNGEERAKGNILERFSAQQFPDLHSELNLSSLELGDSALYFCASSVAPYQETQYFGPGTRLLVL.

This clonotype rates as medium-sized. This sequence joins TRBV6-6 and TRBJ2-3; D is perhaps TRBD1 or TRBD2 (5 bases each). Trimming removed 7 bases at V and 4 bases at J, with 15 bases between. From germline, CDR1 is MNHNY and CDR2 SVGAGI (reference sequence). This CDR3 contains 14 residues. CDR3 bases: TGTGCCAGCATGGGTACGGTGGGGGCAGATACGCAGTATTTT. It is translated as CASMGTVGADTQYF.

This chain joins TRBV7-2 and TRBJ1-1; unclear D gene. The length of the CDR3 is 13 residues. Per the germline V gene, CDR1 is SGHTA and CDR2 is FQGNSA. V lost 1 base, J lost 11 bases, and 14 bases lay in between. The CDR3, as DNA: TGTGCCAGCAGCTTAGAAGCAGCCCTGATCGCTTTCTTT. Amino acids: CASSLEAALIAFF.

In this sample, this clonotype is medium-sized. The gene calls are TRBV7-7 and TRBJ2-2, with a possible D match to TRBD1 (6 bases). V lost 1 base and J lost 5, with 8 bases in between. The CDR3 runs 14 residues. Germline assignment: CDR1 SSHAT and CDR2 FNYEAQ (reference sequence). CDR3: CASSLDRVTGELFF. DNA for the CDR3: TGTGCCAGCAGCTTAGACAGGGTTACCGGGGAGCTGTTTTTT.

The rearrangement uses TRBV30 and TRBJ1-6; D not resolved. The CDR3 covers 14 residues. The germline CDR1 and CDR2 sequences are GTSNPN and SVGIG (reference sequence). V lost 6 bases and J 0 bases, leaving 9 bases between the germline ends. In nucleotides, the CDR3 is TGTGCCTGCTCTCGGGACTCCTATAATTCACCCCTCCACTTT. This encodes CACSRDSYNSPLHF. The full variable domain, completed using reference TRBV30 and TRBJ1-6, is SQTIHQWPATLVQPVGSPLSLECTVEGTSNPNLYWYRQAAGRGLQLLFYSVGIGQISSEVPQNLSASRPQDRQFILSSKKLLLSDSGFYLCACSRDSYNSPLHFGNGTRLTVT.

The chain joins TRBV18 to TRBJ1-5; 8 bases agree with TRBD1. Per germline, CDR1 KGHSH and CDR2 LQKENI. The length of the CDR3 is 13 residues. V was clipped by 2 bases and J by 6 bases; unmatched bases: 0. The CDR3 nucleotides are TGTGCCAGCTCACCAGACAGGGGTCAGCCCCAGCATTTT. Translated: CASSPDRGQPQHF.

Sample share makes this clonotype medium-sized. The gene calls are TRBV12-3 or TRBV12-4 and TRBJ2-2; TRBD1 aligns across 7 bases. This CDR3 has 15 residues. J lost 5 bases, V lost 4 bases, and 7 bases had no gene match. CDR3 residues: CASSSSNRGTGELFF. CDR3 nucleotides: TGTGCCAGCAGTTCTTCAAACAGGGGAACCGGGGAGCTGTTTTTT.